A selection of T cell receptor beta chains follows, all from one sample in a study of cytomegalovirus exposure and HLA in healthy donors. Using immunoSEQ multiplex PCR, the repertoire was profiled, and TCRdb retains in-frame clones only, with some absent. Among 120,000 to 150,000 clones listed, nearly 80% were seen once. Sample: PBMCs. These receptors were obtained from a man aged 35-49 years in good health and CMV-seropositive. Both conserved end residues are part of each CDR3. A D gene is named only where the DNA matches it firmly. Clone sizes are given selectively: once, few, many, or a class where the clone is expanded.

cdr3_aa: CATRGATDTQYF
cdr3_nt: TGTGCCACCAGGGGGGCCACAGATACGCAGTATTTT
v_call: TRBV6-6
d_call: .
clone_size: .
j_call: TRBJ2-3

cdr3_aa: CASIQRQQIGQPQHF
cdr3_nt: TGTGCCAGCATACAACGACAGCAGATCGGTCAGCCCCAGCATTTT
v_call: TRBV6-1
d_call: .
clone_size: .
j_call: TRBJ1-5

cdr3_aa: CASSPPGQNYGYTF
cdr3_nt: TGTGCCAGCAGTCCACCGGGACAGAATTATGGCTACACCTTC
v_call: TRBV28
d_call: TRBD1
clone_size: few
j_call: TRBJ1-2

cdr3_aa: CASSLYPSGGWVYEQYF
cdr3_nt: TGTGCCAGCAGTTTATACCCAAGTGGAGGTTGGGTTTACGAGCAGTACTTC
v_call: TRBV28
d_call: .
clone_size: .
j_call: TRBJ2-7

cdr3_aa: CASSLVARAMDGYTF
cdr3_nt: TGCGCCAGCAGCTTGGTCGCCAGGGCTATGGATGGCTACACCTTC
v_call: TRBV5-1
d_call: .
clone_size: .
j_call: TRBJ1-2

cdr3_aa: CASSQDWQVYTDTQYF
cdr3_nt: TGCGCCAGCAGCCAAGACTGGCAGGTCTACACAGATACGCAGTATTTT
v_call: TRBV4-3
d_call: .
clone_size: few
j_call: TRBJ2-3

cdr3_aa: CASSGDIINQPQHF
cdr3_nt: TGTGCCAGCAGCGGGGACATCATTAATCAGCCCCAGCATTTT
v_call: TRBV7-4
d_call: .
clone_size: .
j_call: TRBJ1-5

cdr3_aa: CASSQERDSSYEQYF
cdr3_nt: TGTGCCAGCAGCCAAGAGAGGGACAGCTCCTACGAGCAGTACTTC
v_call: TRBV4-2
d_call: TRBD1
clone_size: .
j_call: TRBJ2-7

cdr3_aa: CAWRRGLAGGGQFF
cdr3_nt: TGTGCCTGGAGAAGGGGACTAGCGGGAGGAGGGCAGTTCTTC
v_call: TRBV30
d_call: TRBD2
clone_size: .
j_call: TRBJ2-1

cdr3_aa: CASSKRGYEQYF
cdr3_nt: TGTGCCAGCTCAAAAAGGGGGTACGAGCAGTACTTC
v_call: TRBV27
d_call: .
clone_size: .
j_call: TRBJ2-7

cdr3_aa: CASSPQGTKAGDEQFF
cdr3_nt: TGTGCCAGCAGCCCCCAGGGGACCAAAGCGGGAGATGAGCAGTTCTTC
v_call: TRBV11-3
d_call: TRBD2
clone_size: once
j_call: TRBJ2-1

cdr3_aa: CASSEGAGWDEQYF
cdr3_nt: TGTGCCAGCAGTGAAGGGGCAGGGTGGGACGAGCAGTACTTC
v_call: TRBV6-1
d_call: .
clone_size: .
j_call: TRBJ2-7

cdr3_aa: CASNGGPNEKLFF
cdr3_nt: TGTGCCAGCAACGGGGGACCTAATGAAAAACTGTTTTTT
v_call: TRBV7-8
d_call: .
clone_size: .
j_call: TRBJ1-4

cdr3_aa: CASKISGRIIETQYF
cdr3_nt: TGCGCCAGCAAAATTAGCGGGAGGATAATCGAGACCCAGTACTTC
v_call: TRBV5-1
d_call: TRBD2
clone_size: few
j_call: TRBJ2-5

cdr3_aa: CASSMRAQETQYF
cdr3_nt: TGTGCCAGTAGTATGAGGGCCCAAGAGACCCAGTACTTC
v_call: TRBV19
d_call: .
clone_size: .
j_call: TRBJ2-5

cdr3_aa: CASSLSSRDRSTNEKLFF
cdr3_nt: TGTGCCAGCAGCCTAAGCAGCCGGGACAGATCAACTAATGAAAAACTGTTTTTT
v_call: TRBV27
d_call: TRBD1
clone_size: .
j_call: TRBJ1-4

cdr3_aa: CAWSTGDYEQYF
cdr3_nt: TGTGCCTGGAGCACGGGGGACTACGAGCAGTACTTC
v_call: TRBV30
d_call: .
clone_size: once
j_call: TRBJ2-7

cdr3_aa: CASGLGTVKDTQYF
cdr3_nt: TGTGCTAGTGGTTTGGGGACAGTCAAAGATACGCAGTATTTT
v_call: TRBV12-5
d_call: .
clone_size: .
j_call: TRBJ2-3

cdr3_aa: CASSYSRAREAFF
cdr3_nt: TGTGCCAGCAGTTACTCGAGGGCACGAGAAGCTTTCTTT
v_call: TRBV6-6
d_call: .
clone_size: .
j_call: TRBJ1-1

cdr3_aa: CASSRRDNYEQYF
cdr3_nt: TGTGCCAGCAGTCGCCGGGACAACTACGAGCAGTACTTC
v_call: TRBV6-1
d_call: .
clone_size: .
j_call: TRBJ2-7

cdr3_aa: CASSDGAGGYDNEQFF
cdr3_nt: TGTGCCAGCAGTGATGGAGCGGGAGGGTATGACAATGAGCAGTTCTTC
v_call: TRBV6-1
d_call: TRBD2
clone_size: .
j_call: TRBJ2-1

cdr3_aa: CASRGPEGEQYF
cdr3_nt: TGTGCCAGCAGAGGCCCCGAGGGCGAGCAGTACTTC
v_call: TRBV27
d_call: .
clone_size: .
j_call: TRBJ2-7

cdr3_aa: CASSYLAGDDEQYF
cdr3_nt: TGTGCCAGCAGTTACCTAGCTGGGGATGACGAGCAGTACTTC
v_call: TRBV6-5
d_call: .
clone_size: .
j_call: TRBJ2-7

cdr3_aa: CASSSPRGGSTDTQYF
cdr3_nt: TGTGCCAGCAGCTCCCCCCGGGGAGGGAGCACAGATACGCAGTATTTT
v_call: TRBV28
d_call: TRBD2
clone_size: few
j_call: TRBJ2-3

cdr3_aa: CASSLMAGEQTQYF
cdr3_nt: TGTGCCAGCAGCTTAATGGCGGGAGAACAGACCCAGTACTTC
v_call: TRBV7-3
d_call: TRBD2
clone_size: .
j_call: TRBJ2-5

cdr3_aa: CASSPHEGDRTEAFF
cdr3_nt: TGTGCCAGCAGCCCCCACGAGGGGGACCGGACTGAAGCTTTCTTT
v_call: TRBV9
d_call: .
clone_size: .
j_call: TRBJ1-1

cdr3_aa: CASINRAGDEKLFF
cdr3_nt: TGCGCCAGCATTAACAGGGCGGGAGATGAAAAACTGTTTTTT
v_call: TRBV10-1
d_call: .
clone_size: .
j_call: TRBJ1-4

cdr3_aa: CASSPLAGEETQYF
cdr3_nt: TGTGCCAGCAGCCCCCTAGCGGGAGAGGAGACCCAGTACTTC
v_call: TRBV11-2
d_call: TRBD2
clone_size: .
j_call: TRBJ2-5

cdr3_aa: CASSHFGLAASPSYEQYF
cdr3_nt: TGTGCCAGCAGCCATTTCGGACTAGCGGCATCGCCCTCCTACGAGCAGTACTTC
v_call: TRBV7-2
d_call: TRBD2
clone_size: .
j_call: TRBJ2-7

cdr3_aa: CASSLVLQGGGDTQYF
cdr3_nt: TGCGCCAGCAGCTTGGTTCTACAGGGGGGCGGAGATACGCAGTATTTT
v_call: TRBV5-1
d_call: TRBD1
clone_size: .
j_call: TRBJ2-3

cdr3_aa: CASSQDHRGNTEAFF
cdr3_nt: TGCGCCAGCAGCCAAGATCACAGGGGGAACACTGAAGCTTTCTTT
v_call: TRBV4-1
d_call: TRBD1
clone_size: .
j_call: TRBJ1-1

cdr3_aa: CASSLVSGGLAGDWLSYNEQFF
cdr3_nt: TGTGCCAGCAGCTTAGTATCGGGAGGACTAGCGGGAGACTGGCTCTCCTACAATGAGCAGTTCTTC
v_call: TRBV13
d_call: TRBD2
clone_size: .
j_call: TRBJ2-1

cdr3_aa: CASSLVVGIRGQPQHF
cdr3_nt: TGTGCCAGCAGCTTAGTGGTCGGAATTAGGGGTCAGCCCCAGCATTTT
v_call: TRBV7-8
d_call: .
clone_size: .
j_call: TRBJ1-5

cdr3_aa: CASSFGNEQFF
cdr3_nt: TGTGCCAGCAGTTTCGGGAATGAGCAGTTCTTC
v_call: TRBV27
d_call: .
clone_size: .
j_call: TRBJ2-1

cdr3_aa: CASSKLSGSQHEQYF
cdr3_nt: TGTGCCAGCAGTAAACTTAGCGGGAGCCAGCACGAGCAGTACTTC
v_call: TRBV14
d_call: TRBD2
clone_size: .
j_call: TRBJ2-7

cdr3_aa: CASHQREQETQYF
cdr3_nt: TGTGCCAGCCACCAGCGCGAGCAAGAGACCCAGTACTTC
v_call: TRBV5-6
d_call: .
clone_size: once
j_call: TRBJ2-5

cdr3_aa: CASTPGVQETQYF
cdr3_nt: TGTGCCAGCACCCCAGGGGTCCAAGAGACCCAGTACTTC
v_call: TRBV6-1
d_call: .
clone_size: .
j_call: TRBJ2-5

cdr3_aa: CASSLALALTDTQYF
cdr3_nt: TGTGCCAGCAGCTTAGCCTTAGCCCTCACAGATACGCAGTATTTT
v_call: TRBV7-2
d_call: .
clone_size: once
j_call: TRBJ2-3

cdr3_aa: CASSWTSGQGIQPQHF
cdr3_nt: TGTGCCAGCAGCTGGACCTCCGGACAGGGGATTCAGCCCCAGCATTTT
v_call: TRBV5-5
d_call: TRBD1
clone_size: .
j_call: TRBJ1-5

cdr3_aa: CARTGRADPRNTDTQYF
cdr3_nt: TGTGCCAGAACCGGGAGGGCGGACCCGCGGAACACAGATACGCAGTATTTT
v_call: TRBV6-7
d_call: TRBD2
clone_size: .
j_call: TRBJ2-3

cdr3_aa: CASSQSERGTQYF
cdr3_nt: TGTGCCAGCAGCCAAAGTGAGCGGGGTACGCAGTATTTT
v_call: TRBV4-2
d_call: TRBD2
clone_size: .
j_call: TRBJ2-3

cdr3_aa: CATSRDVAGGPGDTQYF
cdr3_nt: TGTGCCACCAGCAGAGATGTAGCGGGAGGGCCGGGAGATACGCAGTATTTT
v_call: TRBV15
d_call: TRBD2
clone_size: .
j_call: TRBJ2-3

cdr3_aa: CASSGPGTAGTDTQYF
cdr3_nt: TGTGCCAGCAGTGGACCCGGGACGGCGGGGACAGATACGCAGTATTTT
v_call: TRBV28
d_call: .
clone_size: .
j_call: TRBJ2-3

cdr3_aa: CASSPQGLTEAFF
cdr3_nt: TGTGCCAGCAGTCCGCAGGGTCTCACTGAAGCTTTCTTT
v_call: TRBV2
d_call: .
clone_size: .
j_call: TRBJ1-1

cdr3_aa: CASSPPAASGLGETQYF
cdr3_nt: TGTGCCAGCTCACCACCCGCCGCTAGCGGTCTGGGGGAGACCCAGTACTTC
v_call: TRBV18
d_call: TRBD2
clone_size: .
j_call: TRBJ2-5

cdr3_aa: CAAPLGGPYEQYF
cdr3_nt: TGCGCCGCCCCACTGGGGGGGCCCTACGAGCAGTACTTC
v_call: TRBV23-1
d_call: .
clone_size: .
j_call: TRBJ2-7

cdr3_aa: CASRILGGGNTEAFF
cdr3_nt: TGTGCCAGCAGAATTCTGGGGGGTGGTAACACTGAAGCTTTCTTT
v_call: TRBV28
d_call: .
clone_size: .
j_call: TRBJ1-1

cdr3_aa: CASTGRYNEQFF
cdr3_nt: TGTGCCAGTACGGGTCGTTACAATGAGCAGTTCTTC
v_call: TRBV19
d_call: .
clone_size: .
j_call: TRBJ2-1

cdr3_aa: CASSFGTSGRAGQFF
cdr3_nt: TGTGCCAGCAGTTTTGGGACTAGCGGGAGGGCGGGTCAGTTCTTC
v_call: TRBV6-5
d_call: TRBD2
clone_size: .
j_call: TRBJ2-1

cdr3_aa: CASSVAWWELDEDTQYF
cdr3_nt: TGTGCCAGCAGCGTAGCTTGGTGGGAGCTGGATGAAGATACGCAGTATTTT
v_call: TRBV9
d_call: .
clone_size: .
j_call: TRBJ2-3

cdr3_aa: CSVSGGGGGTQYF
cdr3_nt: TGCAGCGTTTCCGGGGGGGGCGGGGGGACCCAGTACTTC
v_call: TRBV29-1
d_call: TRBD2
clone_size: .
j_call: TRBJ2-5

cdr3_aa: CASSEGWPSGANVLTF
cdr3_nt: TGTGCCAGCAGTGAAGGATGGCCCTCTGGGGCCAACGTCCTGACTTTC
v_call: TRBV6-1
d_call: .
clone_size: .
j_call: TRBJ2-6

cdr3_aa: CATGASRTDTQYF
cdr3_nt: TGTGCCACCGGGGCTAGTAGGACAGATACGCAGTATTTT
v_call: TRBV15
d_call: .
clone_size: .
j_call: TRBJ2-3

cdr3_aa: CASSLETSGREQQYF
cdr3_nt: TGCGCCAGCAGCTTGGAGACTAGCGGGAGGGAACAGCAGTACTTC
v_call: TRBV5-1
d_call: TRBD2
clone_size: .
j_call: TRBJ2-5

cdr3_aa: CASSLGALRLRTSELFLFF
cdr3_nt: TGTGCCAGCAGCTTAGGGGCCCTCAGACTCCGGACTAGCGAGCTTTTTCTGTTCTTC
v_call: TRBV11-2
d_call: TRBD2
clone_size: .
j_call: TRBJ2-1